The next 27 T cell receptor beta chains were all read from a single sample in a study of regulatory T cells in long-lasting Graves disease. To make TCR beta libraries, researchers used iRepertoire HTBI primers and Arm-PCR of CDR3 regions. TCRdb redid the calling of the multiplex PCR reads with MiXCR, one entry per CDR3 protein. The data show some 370,000 distinct CDR3 sequences, 10% to 15% seen once. The time point was: newly diagnosed GD, antithyroid drugs for less than 3 months. Scientists built the TCR library using RNA that was extracted from PBMCs. This sample was shared with a second study, whose subject was T cells in Graves' hyperthyroidism and ophthalmopathy.

Sequences were derived from peripheral blood mononuclear cells (PBMCs), sampled at new diagnosis, from a patient treated with antithyroid drugs. These receptors originate from a woman aged 18-30 years with Graves disease.

In this sample, this clonotype turned up many times. The rearrangement links TRBV7-9 to TRBJ2-7, with 7 nucleotides matching TRBD1. Germline values: CDR1 SEHNR, CDR2 FQNEAQ (reference sequence). Trimming removed 3 bases from V and 3 bases from J; junction bases left unmatched: 8. The CDR3 runs to 15 residues. This CDR3 reads CASSLPNRGHYEQYF. In nucleotides, the CDR3 is TGTGCCAGCAGCTTGCCCAACAGGGGACACTACGAGCAGTACTTC.

This clonotype was picked up many times. The chain combines TRBV6-1 with TRBJ1-1, with TRBD1 matching 8 bases. The germline V gene has CDR1 MNHNS and CDR2 SASEGT. V was clipped by 3 bases and J by 6 bases; unmatched bases: 3. The CDR3 covers 13 residues. The CDR3 sequence is CASSDRGLAEAFF. For the CDR3, the DNA is TGTGCCAGCAGTGACAGGGGGCTCGCTGAAGCTTTCTTT.

The sample holds many counts of this clonotype. This chain uses TRBV6-2 or TRBV6-3 with TRBJ2-1; maybe TRBD2 (5 bases). Trimming removed 0 bases at V and 7 bases at J, with 16 bases between. The length of the CDR3 is 16 residues. The germline V gene encodes CDR1 MNHEY and CDR2 SVGEGT. The CDR3 nucleotides read TGTGCCAGCAGTTACTCTGAAATGAGACCGGGGAATGAGCAGTTCTTC. This sequence encodes CASSYSEMRPGNEQFF.

This clonotype has a count of ten or more. V and J are TRBV6-5 and TRBJ2-7; D is perhaps TRBD1 or TRBD2 (5 bases each). This CDR3 region has 13 residues. Germline V CDR1 and CDR2: MNHEY, SVGAGI. The ends were cut back, 0 bases at V and 6 bases at J, with 9 bases in the middle. DNA for the CDR3: TGTGCCAGCAGTTACTCAGATGGGGGCGAGCAGTACGTC. Translation gives CASSYSDGGEQYV.

This clonotype came up many times. One junction end disagrees with the germline gene, perhaps due to a read error. CDR3 in amino acids: CASSLDGNQPQHF. CDR3 coding DNA: TGCGCCAGCAGCTTGGACGGCAATCAGCCCCAGCATTTT. The chain employs TRBV7-9 and TRBJ1-5; no firm D call. CDR3 size: 13 residues. Looked up from germline, CDR1 is SEHNR and CDR2 is FQNEAQ (reference sequence).

This clonotype was seen many times. The J gene is TRBJ2-7, the V gene TRBV7-2; D ambiguous. CDR1 and CDR2 (germline): SGHTA, FQGNSA. V lost 4 bases to trimming and J lost 4 bases, with 8 bases between them. The CDR3 runs 12 residues. The CDR3 protein is CASSSVPYEQYF. In DNA form, the CDR3 reads TGTGCCAGCAGCTCGGTTCCTTACGAGCAGTACTTC.

This clonotype was picked up many times. This chain connects TRBV7-8 to TRBJ1-2; 9 bases are shared with TRBD1. The CDR3 runs to 17 residues. Trimming at V came to 3 bases and at J to 3 bases, leaving 11 bases not matched to a gene. The germline gives CDR1 SGHVS, CDR2 FQNEAQ. The CDR3 protein is CASSLDPPTGGHYGYTF. In nucleotides, the CDR3 is TGTGCCAGCAGCTTGGACCCTCCGACAGGGGGTCACTATGGCTACACCTTC.

In this sample, this clonotype turned up many times. The chain is built from TRBV7-2 and TRBJ1-4; TRBD1 might be the D (5 bases). The V end was cut by 5 bases, the J end by 8 bases, with 12 bases between. Germline lookup yields CDR1 SGHTA and CDR2 FQGNSA. CDR3 length: 13 amino acids. CDR3 loop: CASSKGPREKLFF. CDR3 nucleotides: TGTGCCAGCAGCAAGGGACCGAGGGAAAAACTGTTTTTT.

This clonotype has at least ten counts. The chain carries TRBV2 and TRBJ2-1, with D uncertain. The V gene lost 3 bases and the J gene lost 7 bases, with 10 bases spanning the gap. Germline assignment: CDR1 SNHLY and CDR2 FYNNEI. This CDR3 is built from 13 residues. CDR3 sequence reads: CASSDQPGNEQFF. CDR3 nucleotide sequence: TGTGCCAGCAGTGACCAACCCGGGAATGAGCAGTTCTTC. The whole variable domain, filled in from reference TRBV2 and TRBJ2-1, reads EPEVTQTPSHQVTQMGQEVILRCVPISNHLYFYWYRQILGQKVEFLVSFYNNEISEKSEIFDDQFSVERPDGSNFTLKIRSTKLEDSAMYFCASSDQPGNEQFFGPGTRLTVL.

This clonotype was seen at least ten times. The rearrangement links TRBV27 to TRBJ2-2; TRBD2 matches 7 bases. V lost 0 bases and J lost 0; bases outside the gene matches: 4. This CDR3 region has 17 residues. Per germline, CDR1 MNHEY and CDR2 SMNVEV (reference sequence). The CDR3 here is CASSLSASGPNTGELFF. The CDR3 coding sequence is TGTGCCAGCAGTTTATCGGCTAGCGGACCGAACACCGGGGAGCTGTTTTTT.

This clonotype was seen at least ten times. The V call is TRBV28, the J call TRBJ1-6; D unresolved. Germline V gene lookup returns CDR1 MDHEN and CDR2 SYDVKM. This CDR3 comprises 16 residues. With 8 bases removed from V and 8 bases from J, the gap between germline ends came to 22 bases. This CDR3 is CASRSPLRDAYSPLHF. The CDR3 coding sequence is TGTGCCAGCCGCAGCCCCCTTAGAGACGCTTATTCACCCCTCCACTTT.

This clonotype was picked up a small number of times. Because the CDR3 is missing its conserved closing phenylalanine or tryptophan, this is likely a read error. The V and J genes are TRBV12-3 or TRBV12-4 and TRBJ1-5; D is unclear. This CDR3 contains 13 residues. The germline V and J ends were trimmed by 3 bases and 0 bases, with 3 bases remaining between them. CDR3 bases: TGTGCCAGCAGTTTGAATAGCAATCAGCCCCAGCATCTT. Its translation is CASSLNSNQPQHL.

The V and J genes are TRBV7-9 and TRBJ2-1; 7 positions match TRBD1. The germline V gene has CDR1 SEHNR and CDR2 FQNEAQ (reference sequence). The length of the CDR3 is 17 residues. J lost 5 bases, V lost 2 bases, and 12 bases had no gene match. CDR3 sequence (DNA): TGTGCCAGCAGCTTACGCGCCCTTATAACAGGGGACAATGAGCAGTTCTTC. Translation gives CASSLRALITGDNEQFF.

At least ten counts were recorded for this clonotype. V and J are TRBV5-5 and TRBJ1-2, with 8 nucleotides matching TRBD1. V shed 9 bases and J 6 bases; nucleotides not matched to a gene: 13. The length of the CDR3 is 14 residues. The germline V gene has CDR1 SGHKS and CDR2 YYEKEE (reference sequence). Here the CDR3 reads CAIQRHRGNDGYTF. The CDR3 bases are TGTGCCATCCAAAGGCACAGGGGGAATGATGGCTACACCTTC.

This clonotype appeared many times. The chain joins TRBV10-3 to TRBJ2-7; D may be TRBD2 (5 bases). Trimming took 0 bases from V and 5 from J, leaving 8 bases between them. Per the germline V gene, CDR1 is ENHRY and CDR2 is SYGVKD. The CDR3 has 13 amino acids. CDR3 amino acids: CAISESRVHEQYV. The CDR3, as DNA: TGTGCCATCAGTGAGTCGAGGGTCCACGAGCAGTACGTC.

The chain employs TRBV4-3 and TRBJ2-5, with 9 bases aligning to TRBD1. Germline trimming cut 3 bases from V and 1 base from J; bases unmatched to any gene: 15. The CDR3 loop spans 19 amino acids. Germline CDR1 LGHNA, CDR2 YSLEER. CDR3 protein: CASSHLYRGQRQVQETQYF. In DNA form, the CDR3 reads TGCGCCAGCAGCCACTTGTACAGGGGGCAGCGCCAGGTCCAAGAGACCCAGTACTTC.

This clonotype has more than one count but fewer than ten. CDR3 loop: CASSIGGQYKNTGELFF. In nucleotides, the CDR3 is TGTGCCAGTAGTATCGGGGGACAGTATAAGAACACCGGGGAGCTGTTTTTT. V gene TRBV19 combines with J gene TRBJ2-2; possibly TRBD1 for D (7 bases). The CDR3 length is 17 residues. CDR1 is LNHDA, CDR2 SQIVND, per germline (reference sequence). Trimming left V 3 bases short and J 1 base short, with 15 bases between.

The table lists this clonotype with a few counts. The rearrangement uses TRBV27 and TRBJ1-2; the D is unclear. V lost 5 bases to trimming and J lost 3 bases, with 13 bases between them. Per germline, CDR1 MNHEY and CDR2 SMNVEV (reference sequence). This CDR3 is 14 amino acids long. CDR3 loop: CASSPHRDYYGYTF. CDR3 sequence (DNA): TGTGCCAGCAGTCCACACCGAGATTACTATGGCTACACCTTC.

This clonotype has at least ten counts. The chain links TRBV11-2 to TRBJ2-1; the match to TRBD2 covers 9 bases. With V trimmed by 1 base and J by 4 bases, 2 bases remained unmatched. CDR3 length equals 15 residues. Germline values: CDR1 SGHAT, CDR2 FQNNGV. The DNA of the CDR3 is TGTGCCAGCAGCTTAGGCGGGAGGGGTTACAATGAGCAGTTCTTC. Amino acid sequence: CASSLGGRGYNEQFF.

This clonotype was picked up many times. The J gene is TRBJ2-2, the V gene TRBV5-1; TRBD1 agrees at 9 bases. CDR1 is SGHRS and CDR2 is YFSETQ in the germline V gene. With 6 bases clipped from V and 5 bases from J, the junction kept 8 bases outside the gene matches. This CDR3 region has 15 residues. CDR3 in DNA: TGCGCCAGCACCCCTTGGGGGACAGGGACCGGGGAGCTGTTTTTT. Its protein is CASTPWGTGTGELFF.

This clonotype appeared many times. The rearrangement joins TRBV20-1 to TRBJ2-1; TRBD1 aligns across 7 bases. With 0 bases clipped from V and 3 bases from J, the junction kept 2 bases outside the gene matches. CDR1 and CDR2 (germline): DFQATT, SNEGSKA (reference sequence). The CDR3 totals 14 residues. In nucleotides, the CDR3 is TGCAGTGCTAGAGAGGACAGGAGCTACAATGAGCAGTTCTTC. This sequence encodes CSAREDRSYNEQFF.

This clonotype has ten or more counts. The CDR3 sequence is CASFPGQGKASYGYTF. CDR3 sequence (DNA): TGTGCCAGCTTTCCGGGACAGGGTAAAGCATCGTATGGCTACACCTTC. V gene TRBV6-1 combines with J gene TRBJ1-2; 9 positions match TRBD1. Germline values: CDR1 MNHNS, CDR2 SASEGT. This CDR3 spans 16 amino acids. V was clipped by 8 bases and J by 5 bases; unmatched bases: 15.

This clonotype has ten or more counts. V is TRBV11-1 and J is TRBJ2-7; no reliable D call. Germline V CDR1 and CDR2: SGHAT, FQDESV (reference sequence). The ends were cut back, 5 bases at V and 6 bases at J, with 8 bases in the middle. The CDR3 extends over 11 amino acids. DNA for the CDR3: TGTGCCAGCAGCAAAAGAGGCGAGCAGTACTTC. It translates to CASSKRGEQYF.

Note on this clonotype: Germline is not matched at one junction end, which may reflect a read error. The genes are TRBV19 and TRBJ2-1; a weak D match, TRBD2 (5 bases). CDR1 LNHDA and CDR2 SQIVND come from the germline V gene (reference sequence). The length of the CDR3 is 17 residues. CDR3 protein: CVSSIILGEGEGNEQFF. CDR3 sequence (DNA): TGTGTCAGTAGTATCATCTTGGGTGAGGGAGAGGGCAATGAGCAGTTCTTC.

This clonotype was counted only a few times. V usage is TRBV6-1 and J usage is TRBJ2-2, with D uncertain. Looked up from germline, CDR1 is MNHNS and CDR2 is SASEGT. The CDR3 has 13 amino acids. V dropped 7 bases and J dropped 1 base, with 7 bases sitting between them. CDR3 in amino acids: CASIRRNTGELFF. The CDR3 nucleotides are TGTGCCAGCATCAGGAGGAACACCGGGGAGCTGTTTTTT.

The rearrangement joins TRBV3-1 to TRBJ1-3, with D uncertain. Trimming left V 3 bases short and J 1 base short, with 13 bases between. This CDR3 has 16 amino acids. Germline V gene sequence: CDR1 LGHDT, CDR2 YNNKEL (reference sequence). The CDR3 nucleotides read TGTGCCAGCAGCCAGGAGGCGGGGAGGTCTGGAAACACCATATATTTT. Translated, it gives CASSQEAGRSGNTIYF. The complete variable domain, with remaining parts taken from reference TRBV3-1 and TRBJ1-3, reads DTAVSQTPKYLVTQMGNDKSIKCEQNLGHDTMYWYKQDSKKFLKIMFSYNNKELIINETVPNRFSPKSPDKAHLNLHINSLELGDSAVYFCASSQEAGRSGNTIYFGEGSWLTVV.

Worth noting for this clonotype: This likely reflects a read error, since a far larger clone is one base away. The gene calls are TRBV12-3 or TRBV12-4 and TRBJ2-1; 13 bases fit TRBD2. V lost 6 bases to trimming and J lost 6 bases; unmatched junction nucleotides: 8. The CDR3 contains 16 residues. Written as DNA, the CDR3 is TGTGCCAGCAGCTCCAATGGACTAGCGGGGGCCAATGAGCAGTTCTTC. This codes for CASSSNGLAGANEQFF.